The clone carrying this T cell receptor beta chain was counted between two and nine times. Amplification used 60 Vbeta primers and 13 Jbeta primers. Sequencing used immunoSEQ multiplex PCR; TCRdb keeps in-frame clones, though not all of them. This table has 150,000 to 200,000 clones, 75% to 85% appearing once. V gave up 6 bases and J gave up 3 bases, with 15 bases separating them. Germline assignment: CDR1 MNHNS and CDR2 SASEGT. The CDR3 consists of 14 residues. The source of the sample is a study of cytomegalovirus exposure and HLA in healthy donors. Sequences were obtained from PBMCs. The rearrangement uses TRBV6-1 and TRBJ2-7; D perhaps matches TRBD2 (5 bases). This sequence originates from a woman aged 50 to 65 in good health and CMV-seronegative. In DNA form, the CDR3 reads TGTGCCAGCAGGCCCTATACGGCGGGCTACGAGCAGTACTTC. Translation: CASRPYTAGYEQYF.